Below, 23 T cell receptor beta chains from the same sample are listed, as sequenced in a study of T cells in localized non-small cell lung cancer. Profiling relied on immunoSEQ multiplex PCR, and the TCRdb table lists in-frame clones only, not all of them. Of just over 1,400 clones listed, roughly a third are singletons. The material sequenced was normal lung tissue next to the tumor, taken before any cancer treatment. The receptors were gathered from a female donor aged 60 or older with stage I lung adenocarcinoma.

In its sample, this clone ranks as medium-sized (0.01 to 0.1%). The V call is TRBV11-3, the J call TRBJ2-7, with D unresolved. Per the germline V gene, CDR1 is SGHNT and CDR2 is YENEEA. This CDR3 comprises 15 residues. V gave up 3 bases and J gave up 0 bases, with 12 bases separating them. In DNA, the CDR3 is TGTGCCAGCAGCTTCTTGGTCGAGAGCTCCTACGAGCAGTACTTC. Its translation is CASSFLVESSYEQYF. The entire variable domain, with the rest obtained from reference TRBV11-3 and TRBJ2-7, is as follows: EAGVVQSPRYKIIEKKQPVAFWCNPISGHNTLYWYLQNLGQGPELLIRYENEEAVDDSQLPKDRFSAERLKGVDSTLKIQPAELGDSAVYLCASSFLVESSYEQYFGPGTRLTVT.

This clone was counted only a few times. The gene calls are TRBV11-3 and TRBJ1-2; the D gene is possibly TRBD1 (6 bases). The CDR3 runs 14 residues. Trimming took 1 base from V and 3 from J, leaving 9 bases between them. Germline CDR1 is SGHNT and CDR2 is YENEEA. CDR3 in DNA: TGTGCCAGCAGCTTAGGGGGGGCTTACTATGGCTACACCTTC. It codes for CASSLGGAYYGYTF. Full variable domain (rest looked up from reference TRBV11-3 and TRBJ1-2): EAGVVQSPRYKIIEKKQPVAFWCNPISGHNTLYWYLQNLGQGPELLIRYENEEAVDDSQLPKDRFSAERLKGVDSTLKIQPAELGDSAVYLCASSLGGAYYGYTFGSGTRLTVV.

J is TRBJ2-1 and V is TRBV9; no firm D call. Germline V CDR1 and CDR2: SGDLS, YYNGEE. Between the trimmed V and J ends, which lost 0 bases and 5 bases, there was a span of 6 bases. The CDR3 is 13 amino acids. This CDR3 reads CASSVGQNNEQFF. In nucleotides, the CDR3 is TGTGCCAGCAGCGTAGGCCAGAACAATGAGCAGTTCTTC.

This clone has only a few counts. CDR3 protein: CASSLGQGLNYEQYV. DNA of the CDR3: TGTGCCAGCAGCTTAGGACAGGGACTTAACTACGAGCAGTACGTC. The J gene is TRBJ2-7, the V gene TRBV11-3, with D perhaps TRBD1 (7 bases). From germline, CDR1 is SGHNT and CDR2 YENEEA. V lost 1 base, J lost 3 bases, and 13 bases lay in between. CDR3 length: 15 amino acids.

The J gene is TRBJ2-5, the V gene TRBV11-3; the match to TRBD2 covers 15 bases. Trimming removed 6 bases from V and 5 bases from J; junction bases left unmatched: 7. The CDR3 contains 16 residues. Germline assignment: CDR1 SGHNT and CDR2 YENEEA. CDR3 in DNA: TGTGCCAGCAGTCTTGGACTAGCGGGGGGGCGGGAGACCCAGTACTTC. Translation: CASSLGLAGGRETQYF.

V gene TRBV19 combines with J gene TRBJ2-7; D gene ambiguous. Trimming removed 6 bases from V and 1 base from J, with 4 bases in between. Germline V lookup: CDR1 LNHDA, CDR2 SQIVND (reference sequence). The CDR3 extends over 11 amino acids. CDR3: CASRFSYEQYV. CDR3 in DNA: TGTGCCAGTAGGTTTTCCTACGAGCAGTACGTC.

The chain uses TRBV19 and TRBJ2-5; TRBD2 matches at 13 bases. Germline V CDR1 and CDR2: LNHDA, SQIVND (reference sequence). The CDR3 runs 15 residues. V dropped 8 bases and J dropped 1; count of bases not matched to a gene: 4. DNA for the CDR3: TGTGCCAGTGTGAGGACTAGCGGGGGCCAAGAGACCCAGTACTTC. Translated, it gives CASVRTSGGQETQYF.

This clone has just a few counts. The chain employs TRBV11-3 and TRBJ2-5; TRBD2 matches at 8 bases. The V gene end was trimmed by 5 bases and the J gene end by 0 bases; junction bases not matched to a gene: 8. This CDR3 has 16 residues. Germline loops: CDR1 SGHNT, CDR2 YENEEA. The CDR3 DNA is TGTGCCAGCAGCCCTAACGGGGGGGCCAACCAAGAGACCCAGTACTTC. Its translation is CASSPNGGANQETQYF.

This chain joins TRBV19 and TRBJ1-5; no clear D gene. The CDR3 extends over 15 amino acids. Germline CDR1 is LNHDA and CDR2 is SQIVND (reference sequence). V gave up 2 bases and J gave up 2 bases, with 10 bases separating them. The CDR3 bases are TGTGCCAGTAGTATATACGCCAGTGGCAATCAGCCCCAGCATTTT. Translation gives CASSIYASGNQPQHF.

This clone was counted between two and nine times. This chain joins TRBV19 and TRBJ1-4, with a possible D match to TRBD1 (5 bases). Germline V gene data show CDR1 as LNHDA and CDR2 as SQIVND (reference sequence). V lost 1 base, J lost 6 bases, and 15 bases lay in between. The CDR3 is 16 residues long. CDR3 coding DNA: TGTGCCAGTAGTATAGGGGGACGGGGGATGGATGAAAAACTGTTTTTT. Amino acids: CASSIGGRGMDEKLFF. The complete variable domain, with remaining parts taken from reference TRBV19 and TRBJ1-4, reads DGGITQSPKYLFRKEGQNVTLSCEQNLNHDAMYWYRQDPGQGLRLIYYSQIVNDFQKGDIAEGYSVSREKKESFPLTVTSAQKNPTAFYLCASSIGGRGMDEKLFFGSGTQLSVL.

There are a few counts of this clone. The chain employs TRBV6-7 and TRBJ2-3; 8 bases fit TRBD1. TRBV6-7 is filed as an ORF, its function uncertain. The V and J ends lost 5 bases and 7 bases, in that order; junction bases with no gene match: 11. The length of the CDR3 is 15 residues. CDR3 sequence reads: CASSEIGTGPYTQYF. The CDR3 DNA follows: TGTGCCAGCAGTGAAATCGGGACAGGACCCTATACGCAGTATTTT.

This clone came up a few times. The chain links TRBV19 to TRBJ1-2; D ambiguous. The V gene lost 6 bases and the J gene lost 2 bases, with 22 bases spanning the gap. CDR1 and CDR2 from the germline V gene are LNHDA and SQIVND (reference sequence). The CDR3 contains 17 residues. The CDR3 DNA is TGTGCCAGTAGCGCGGAGAGCCTAGTCTTACTCAACTATGGCTACACCTTC. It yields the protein CASSAESLVLLNYGYTF.

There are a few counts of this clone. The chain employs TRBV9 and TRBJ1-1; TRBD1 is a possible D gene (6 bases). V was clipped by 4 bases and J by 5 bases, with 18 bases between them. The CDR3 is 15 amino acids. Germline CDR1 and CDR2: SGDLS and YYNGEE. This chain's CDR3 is CASSPQRGGGTEAFF. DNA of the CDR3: TGTGCCAGCAGCCCCCAGAGAGGGGGAGGTACTGAAGCTTTCTTT.

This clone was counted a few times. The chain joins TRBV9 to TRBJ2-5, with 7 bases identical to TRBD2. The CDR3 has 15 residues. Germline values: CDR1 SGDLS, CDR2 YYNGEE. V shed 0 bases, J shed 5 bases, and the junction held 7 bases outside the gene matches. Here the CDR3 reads CASSVVPGGPETQYF. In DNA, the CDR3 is TGTGCCAGCAGCGTAGTTCCGGGGGGACCGGAGACCCAGTACTTC.

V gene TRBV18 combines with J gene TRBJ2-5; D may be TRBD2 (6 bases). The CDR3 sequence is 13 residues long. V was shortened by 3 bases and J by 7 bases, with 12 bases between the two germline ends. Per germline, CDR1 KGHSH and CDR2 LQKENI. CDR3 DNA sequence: TGTGCCAGCTCACCGGACGAAGCGGGGACCCAGTACTTC. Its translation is CASSPDEAGTQYF.

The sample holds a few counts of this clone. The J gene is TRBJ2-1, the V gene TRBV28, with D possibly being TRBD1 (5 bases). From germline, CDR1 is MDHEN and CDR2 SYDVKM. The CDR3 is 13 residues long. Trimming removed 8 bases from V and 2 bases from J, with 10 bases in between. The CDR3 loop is CASGEQAYNEQFF. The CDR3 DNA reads TGTGCCAGCGGCGAACAGGCCTACAATGAGCAGTTCTTC.

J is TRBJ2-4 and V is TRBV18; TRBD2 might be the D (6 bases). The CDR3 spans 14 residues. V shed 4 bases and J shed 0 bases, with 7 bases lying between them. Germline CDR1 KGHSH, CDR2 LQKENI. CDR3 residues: CASSLGLAKNIQYF. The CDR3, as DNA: TGTGCCAGCTCACTGGGACTAGCCAAAAACATTCAGTACTTC.

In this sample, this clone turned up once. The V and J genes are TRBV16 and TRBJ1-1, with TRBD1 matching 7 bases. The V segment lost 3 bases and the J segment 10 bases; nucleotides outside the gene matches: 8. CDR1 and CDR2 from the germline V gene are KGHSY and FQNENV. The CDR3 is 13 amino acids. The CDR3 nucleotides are TGTGCCAGCAGCCAGGGAGACAGGGTCGGAGCTTTCTTT. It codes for CASSQGDRVGAFF. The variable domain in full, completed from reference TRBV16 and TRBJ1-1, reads GEEVAQTPKHLVRGEGQKAKLYCAPIKGHSYVFWYQQVLKNEFKFLISFQNENVFDETGMPKERFSAKCLPNSPCSLEIQATKLEDSAVYFCASSQGDRVGAFFGQGTRLTVV.

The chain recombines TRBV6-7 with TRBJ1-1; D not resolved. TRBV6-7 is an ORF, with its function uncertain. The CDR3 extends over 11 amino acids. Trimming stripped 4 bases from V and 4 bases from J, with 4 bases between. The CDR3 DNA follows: TGTGCCAGCAGTTGGGGCACTGAAGCTTTCTTT. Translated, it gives CASSWGTEAFF.

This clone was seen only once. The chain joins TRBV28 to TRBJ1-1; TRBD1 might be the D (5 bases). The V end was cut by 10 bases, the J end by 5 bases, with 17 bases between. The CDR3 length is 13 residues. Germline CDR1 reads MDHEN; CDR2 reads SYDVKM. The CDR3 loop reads CATLPGTRTEAFF. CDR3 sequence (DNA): TGTGCCACTCTACCGGGGACGCGAACTGAAGCTTTCTTT. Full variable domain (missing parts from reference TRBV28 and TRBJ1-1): DVKVTQSSRYLVKRTGEKVFLECVQDMDHENMFWYRQDPGLGLRLIYFSYDVKMKEKGDIPEGYSVSREKKERFSLILESASTNQTSMYLCATLPGTRTEAFFGQGTRLTVV.

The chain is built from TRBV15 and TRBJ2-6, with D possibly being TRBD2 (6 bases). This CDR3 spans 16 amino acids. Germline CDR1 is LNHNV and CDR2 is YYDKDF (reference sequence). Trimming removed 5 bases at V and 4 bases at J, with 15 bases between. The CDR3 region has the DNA TGTGCCACCAGCGCCCCTCGGGGGTCCGGGGCCAACGTCCTGACTTTC. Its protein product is CATSAPRGSGANVLTF.

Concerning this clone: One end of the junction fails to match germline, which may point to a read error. CDR3 amino acids: CASSVQVQGTQYF. The CDR3 DNA reads as TGTGCCAGCAGCGTACAAGTCCAAGGGACCCAGTACTTC. V and J are TRBV9 and TRBJ2-5; D is ambiguous. From germline, CDR1 is SGDLS and CDR2 YYNGEE. There are 13 residues in the CDR3.

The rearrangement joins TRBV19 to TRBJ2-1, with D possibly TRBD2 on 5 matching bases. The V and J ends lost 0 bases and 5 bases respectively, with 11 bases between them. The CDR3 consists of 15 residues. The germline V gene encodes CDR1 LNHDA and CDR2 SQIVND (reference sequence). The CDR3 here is CASSIELVPHNEQFF. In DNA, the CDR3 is TGTGCCAGTAGTATAGAACTAGTCCCCCACAATGAGCAGTTCTTC.